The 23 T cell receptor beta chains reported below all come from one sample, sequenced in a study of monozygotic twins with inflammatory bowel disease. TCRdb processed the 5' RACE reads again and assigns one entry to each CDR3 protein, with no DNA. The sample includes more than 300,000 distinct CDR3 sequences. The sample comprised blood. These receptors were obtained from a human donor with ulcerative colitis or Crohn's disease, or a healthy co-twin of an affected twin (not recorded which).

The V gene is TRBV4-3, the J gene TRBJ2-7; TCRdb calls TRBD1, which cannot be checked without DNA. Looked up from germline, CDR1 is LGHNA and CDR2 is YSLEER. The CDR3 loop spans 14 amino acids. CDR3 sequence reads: CASSQAGKVYEQYF.

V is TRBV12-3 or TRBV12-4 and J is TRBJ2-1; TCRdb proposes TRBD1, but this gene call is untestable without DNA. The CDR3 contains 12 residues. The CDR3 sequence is CAIGPGWNEQFF.

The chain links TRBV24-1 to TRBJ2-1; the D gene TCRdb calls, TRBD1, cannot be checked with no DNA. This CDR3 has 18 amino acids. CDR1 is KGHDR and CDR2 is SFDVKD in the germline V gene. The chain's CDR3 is CATSDSGTGGARHNEQFF.

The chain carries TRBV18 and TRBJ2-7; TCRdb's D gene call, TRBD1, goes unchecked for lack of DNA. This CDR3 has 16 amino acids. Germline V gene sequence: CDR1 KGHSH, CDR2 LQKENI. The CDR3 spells CASSQRQRTQSYEQYF.

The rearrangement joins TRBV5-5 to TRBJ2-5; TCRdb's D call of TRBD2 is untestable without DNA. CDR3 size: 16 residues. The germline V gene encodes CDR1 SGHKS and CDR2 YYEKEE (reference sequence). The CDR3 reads CASSRGTSGIQETQYF.

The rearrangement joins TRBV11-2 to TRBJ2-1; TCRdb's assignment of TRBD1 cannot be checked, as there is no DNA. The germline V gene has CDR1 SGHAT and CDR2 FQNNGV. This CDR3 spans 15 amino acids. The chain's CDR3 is CASIPLRQGENEQFF.

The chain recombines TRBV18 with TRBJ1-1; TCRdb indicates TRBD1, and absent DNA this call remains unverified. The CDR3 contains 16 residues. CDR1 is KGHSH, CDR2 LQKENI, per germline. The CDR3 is CASSPLLGGGNTEAFF. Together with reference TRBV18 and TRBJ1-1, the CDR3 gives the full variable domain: NAGVMQNPRHLVRRRGQEARLRCSPMKGHSHVYWYRQLPEEGLKFMVYLQKENIIDESGMPKERFSAEFPKEGPSILRIQQVVRGDSAAYFCASSPLLGGGNTEAFFGQGTRLTVV.

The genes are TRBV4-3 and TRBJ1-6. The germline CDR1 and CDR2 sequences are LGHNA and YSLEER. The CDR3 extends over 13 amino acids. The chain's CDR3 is CASSQEEGSPLHF.

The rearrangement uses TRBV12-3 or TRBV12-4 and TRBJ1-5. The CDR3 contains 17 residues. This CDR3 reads CASSLAAGQVSSQPQHF.

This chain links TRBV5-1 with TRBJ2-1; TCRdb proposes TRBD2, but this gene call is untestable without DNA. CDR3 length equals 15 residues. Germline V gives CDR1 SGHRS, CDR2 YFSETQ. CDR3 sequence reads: CASRGAHGRYNEQFF.

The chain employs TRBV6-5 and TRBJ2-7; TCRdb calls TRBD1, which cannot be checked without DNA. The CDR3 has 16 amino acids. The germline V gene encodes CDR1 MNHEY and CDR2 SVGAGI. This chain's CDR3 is CASSYQPTGITYEQYF.

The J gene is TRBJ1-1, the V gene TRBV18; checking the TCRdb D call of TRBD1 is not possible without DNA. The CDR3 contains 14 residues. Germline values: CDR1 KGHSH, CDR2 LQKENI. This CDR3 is CASSFRQGAAEAFF.

The chain's CDR3 is CASKVRGGPSTGELFF. The chain carries TRBV6-1 and TRBJ2-2; the TCRdb D gene call, TRBD2, has no DNA to confirm it. Germline values: CDR1 MNHNS, CDR2 SASEGT. The CDR3 has 16 residues.

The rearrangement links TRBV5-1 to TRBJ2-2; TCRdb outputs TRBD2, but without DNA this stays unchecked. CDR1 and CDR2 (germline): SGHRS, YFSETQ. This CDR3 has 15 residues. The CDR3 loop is CASSARATNTGELFF.

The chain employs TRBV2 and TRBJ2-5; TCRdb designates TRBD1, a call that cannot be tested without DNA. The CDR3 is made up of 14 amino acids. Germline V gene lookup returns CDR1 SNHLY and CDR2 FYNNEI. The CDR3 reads CASSEVQGVGTQYF. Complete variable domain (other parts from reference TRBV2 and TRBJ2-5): EPEVTQTPSHQVTQMGQEVILRCVPISNHLYFYWYRQILGQKVEFLVSFYNNEISEKSEIFDDQFSVERPDGSNFTLKIRSTKLEDSAMYFCASSEVQGVGTQYFGPGTRLLVL.

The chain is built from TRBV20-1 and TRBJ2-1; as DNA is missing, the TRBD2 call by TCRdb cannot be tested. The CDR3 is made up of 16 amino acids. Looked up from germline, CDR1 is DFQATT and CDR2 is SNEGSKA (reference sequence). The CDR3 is CSASTSGSPSYNEQFF.

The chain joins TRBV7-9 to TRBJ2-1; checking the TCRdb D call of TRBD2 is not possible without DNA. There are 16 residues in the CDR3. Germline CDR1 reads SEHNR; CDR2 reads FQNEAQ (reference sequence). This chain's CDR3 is CASSLGSGGSYNEQFF.

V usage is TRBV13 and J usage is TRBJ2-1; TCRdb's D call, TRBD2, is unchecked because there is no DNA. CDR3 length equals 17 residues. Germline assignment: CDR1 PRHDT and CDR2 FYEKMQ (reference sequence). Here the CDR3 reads CASSSRTSGLGTNEQFF. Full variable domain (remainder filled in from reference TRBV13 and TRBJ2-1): AAGVIQSPRHLIKEKRETATLKCYPIPRHDTVYWYQQGPGQDPQFLISFYEKMQSDKGSIPDRFSAQQFSDYHSELNMSSLELGDSALYFCASSSRTSGLGTNEQFFGPGTRLTVL.

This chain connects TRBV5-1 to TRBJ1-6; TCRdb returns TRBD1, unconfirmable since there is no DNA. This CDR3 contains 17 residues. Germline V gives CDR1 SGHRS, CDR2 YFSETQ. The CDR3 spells CASSSGKITGVGSPLHF.

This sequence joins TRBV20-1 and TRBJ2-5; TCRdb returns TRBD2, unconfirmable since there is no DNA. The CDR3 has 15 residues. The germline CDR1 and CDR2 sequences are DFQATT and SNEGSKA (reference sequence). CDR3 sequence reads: CSASAGGGSWETQYF.

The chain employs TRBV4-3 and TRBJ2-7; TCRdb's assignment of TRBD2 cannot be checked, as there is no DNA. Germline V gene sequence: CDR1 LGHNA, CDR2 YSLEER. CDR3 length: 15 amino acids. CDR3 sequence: CASSQTGLPTYEQYF.

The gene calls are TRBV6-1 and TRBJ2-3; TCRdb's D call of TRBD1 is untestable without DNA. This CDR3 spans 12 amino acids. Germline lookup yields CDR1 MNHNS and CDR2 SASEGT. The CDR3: CASRSPRDTQYF.

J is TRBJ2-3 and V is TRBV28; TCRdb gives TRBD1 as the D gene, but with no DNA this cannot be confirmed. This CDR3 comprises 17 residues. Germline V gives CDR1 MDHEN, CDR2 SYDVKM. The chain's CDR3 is CASTVFMPGVSTDTQYF.